The 14 T cell receptor beta chains below come from one sample, sequenced in a study of OX40 agonist ivuxolimab in advanced cancers. Using immunoSEQ multiplex PCR, the repertoire was profiled, and TCRdb retains in-frame clones only, with some absent. Here the sample spans tens of thousands of clones, 80% to 90% being singletons. Sequencing used CD4+ or CD8+ T cells sorted from blood, obtained in a trial of the OX40 agonist ivuxolimab. These receptors came from an adult with an advanced solid tumor such as melanoma, head and neck, liver or kidney cancer.

The chain uses TRBV28 and TRBJ1-5; no definite D call. The germline V gene has CDR1 MDHEN and CDR2 SYDVKM. This CDR3 spans 14 amino acids. Trimming shortened V by 6 bases and J by 2 bases, and 11 bases separated the two germline ends. CDR3 in amino acids: CASRPPAGNQPQHF. The CDR3 coding sequence is TGTGCCAGCAGGCCCCCGGCGGGCAATCAGCCCCAGCATTTT.

Comment on this clone: A junction boundary mismatches the germline segment, possibly from a read error. The identical CDR3 is also encoded by other nucleotide sequences in the sample. The chain carries TRBV5-5 and TRBJ1-2; tentative D call: TRBD1 (5 bases). CDR3 length equals 13 residues. Germline CDR1 reads SGHKS; CDR2 reads YYEKEE (reference sequence). The CDR3, as DNA: TGTGCCAGCAGCTTCTATTCGGACGGGGCCGTACCCTTC. It translates to CASSFYSDGAVPF.

The chain employs TRBV6-1 and TRBJ2-2, with D perhaps matching TRBD1 (6 bases). The CDR3 is made up of 14 amino acids. V was trimmed by 6 bases and J by 2 bases, leaving 10 bases between them. CDR1 and CDR2 from the germline V gene are MNHNS and SASEGT. Here the CDR3 DNA reads TGTGCCAGCAGCAGAGGGACAAACACCGGGGAGCTGTTTTTT. Protein: CASSRGTNTGELFF.

The genes are TRBV7-9 and TRBJ1-2, with a possible D match to TRBD1 (5 bases). Trimming removed 4 bases from V and 6 bases from J, with 15 bases in between. CDR3 length: 14 amino acids. From germline, CDR1 is SEHNR and CDR2 FQNEAQ (reference sequence). CDR3 region: CASSSGPPLNGYTF. In DNA, the CDR3 is TGTGCCAGCAGCTCGGGACCCCCCCTCAATGGCTACACCTTC.

The chain couples TRBV6-6 to TRBJ2-7, with a possible D match to TRBD1 (6 bases). The V gene's germline CDR1 is MNHNY and CDR2 SVGAGI (reference sequence). V dropped 7 bases and J dropped 0 bases, with 16 bases sitting between them. The length of the CDR3 is 15 residues. As DNA, the CDR3 is TGTGCCAGCACCCCGTCCCAGGGGTACTCCTACGAGCAGTACTTC. Protein product: CASTPSQGYSYEQYF.

The CDR3 DNA reads as TGTGCCAGCAGCTTCCCCGACAGGGGGCCCTTAGAGCAGTACTTC. It translates to CASSFPDRGPLEQYF. This chain links TRBV7-9 with TRBJ2-7, with TRBD1 matching 10 bases. The ends lost 3 bases at V and 7 bases at J; junction bases unmatched: 9. This CDR3 is 15 amino acids long. Germline V gene sequence: CDR1 SEHNR, CDR2 FQNEAQ (reference sequence).

The chain recombines TRBV18 with TRBJ1-1; perhaps TRBD1 as D (5 bases). V dropped 3 bases and J dropped 1 base, with 9 bases sitting between them. This CDR3 is 14 amino acids long. Germline CDR1 KGHSH, CDR2 LQKENI. CDR3 amino acids: CASSPDQGNTEAFF. CDR3 sequence (DNA): TGTGCCAGCTCACCCGACCAGGGGAACACTGAAGCTTTCTTT.

The chain combines TRBV7-9 with TRBJ1-2; 7 bases align to TRBD1. Per germline, CDR1 SEHNR and CDR2 FQNEAQ (reference sequence). This CDR3 is built from 13 residues. After removal of 5 bases from V and 6 bases from J, the junction contained 6 bases not matched to a gene. This CDR3 is CASSPTGLDGYTF. CDR3 bases: TGTGCCAGCAGCCCGACAGGGTTGGATGGCTACACCTTC. Together with reference TRBV7-9 and TRBJ1-2, the CDR3 gives the full variable domain: DTGVSQNPRHKITKRGQNVTFRCDPISEHNRLYWYRQTLGQGPEFLTYFQNEAQLEKSRLLSDRFSAERPKGSFSTLEIQRTEQGDSAMYLCASSPTGLDGYTFGSGTRLTVV.

This rearrangement joins TRBV7-6 to TRBJ2-7, with TRBD1 identical over 10 bases. V shed 5 bases, J shed 2 bases, and the junction held 12 bases outside the gene matches. CDR1 SGHVS and CDR2 FNYEAQ come from the germline V gene. This CDR3 contains 17 residues. Written as DNA, the CDR3 is TGTGCCAGCAGCCAGGGGACAGGGGCGCCCTTCGCCTACGAGCAGTACTTC. This sequence encodes CASSQGTGAPFAYEQYF.

The chain uses TRBV25-1 and TRBJ2-3; D unresolved. Trimming removed 4 bases from V and 4 bases from J, with 9 bases in between. The CDR3 totals 13 residues. Germline values: CDR1 MGHDK, CDR2 SYGVNS. In nucleotides, the CDR3 is TGTGCCAGCAGTGCCATTCGGGCAGATACGCAGTATTTT. Residues: CASSAIRADTQYF.

The chain recombines TRBV19 with TRBJ1-4, with D maybe TRBD1 (6 bases). The CDR3 has 14 residues. The V and J ends lost 11 bases and 4 bases respectively, with 17 bases between them. Per germline, CDR1 LNHDA and CDR2 SQIVND (reference sequence). As DNA, the CDR3 is TGTGCCGTTTCCCGGGGGCCGGGTAATGAAAAACTGTTTTTT. Its translation is CAVSRGPGNEKLFF.

The chain joins TRBV19 to TRBJ2-1; TRBD2 aligns across 12 bases. This CDR3 has 14 amino acids. Trimming removed 6 bases from V and 7 bases from J; junction bases left unmatched: 4. Per the germline V gene, CDR1 is LNHDA and CDR2 is SQIVND (reference sequence). In DNA, the CDR3 is TGTGCCAGTAGGAAGACTAGCGGGAGTAATGAGCAGTTCTTC. Encoded protein: CASRKTSGSNEQFF.

The chain uses TRBV13 and TRBJ1-4, with no clear D. The germline V gene has CDR1 PRHDT and CDR2 FYEKMQ (reference sequence). The CDR3 runs 15 residues. Trimming took 1 base from V and 7 from J, leaving 13 bases between them. The chain's CDR3 is CASSLARNGGEKLFF. The DNA for the CDR3 is TGTGCCAGCAGCTTAGCCAGGAATGGAGGTGAAAAACTGTTTTTT.

This clone was recorded only once. The chain links TRBV28 to TRBJ2-7; TRBD1 matches at 8 bases. V lost 7 bases, J lost 7 bases, and 18 bases stayed unmatched. Germline V CDR1 and CDR2: MDHEN, SYDVKM. CDR3 length equals 16 residues. In DNA form, the CDR3 reads TGTGCCAGCACCATAGGGAAGGCAGGGGGCCGTCAAGAGCAGTACTTC. It is translated as CASTIGKAGGRQEQYF.